The 18 T cell receptor beta chains below were found in one sample sequenced in a study of shared clonotypes between healthy human individuals. Generated by immunoSEQ multiplex PCR, the TCRdb table keeps only in-frame clones and is missing some. The repertoire holds some 1,400,000 clones, roughly 97% seen once, with more than 0.9% in the top ten. Sequencing used naive CD4+ T cells sorted from blood. Subset given: CD45RA+ positively selected. The receptors stem from a man aged 30-40 years in good health.

The count of this clone is one. This rearrangement joins TRBV10-3 to TRBJ1-4; D may be TRBD1 (5 bases). Germline values: CDR1 ENHRY, CDR2 SYGVKD. The CDR3 consists of 13 residues. The ends were cut back, 3 bases at V and 3 bases at J, with 5 bases in the middle. The CDR3 sequence: CAISDRANEKLFF. The CDR3 DNA reads TGTGCCATCAGTGACAGGGCTAATGAAAAACTGTTTTTT.

The rearrangement uses TRBV11-2 and TRBJ2-7; TRBD2 aligns across 11 bases. Germline lookup yields CDR1 SGHAT and CDR2 FQNNGV. The CDR3 contains 14 residues. V trimming: 9 bases; J trimming: 5 bases; junction bases outside the gene matches: 9. The CDR3 spells CASGPTSGSNEQYF. The CDR3 nucleotides read TGTGCCAGTGGTCCAACTAGCGGGAGTAACGAGCAGTACTTC.

This clone was observed a single time. V and J are TRBV11-2 and TRBJ1-1; D unresolved. Trimming took 0 bases from V and 4 from J, leaving 9 bases between them. The CDR3 contains 14 residues. Per germline, CDR1 SGHAT and CDR2 FQNNGV. The CDR3 protein is CASSLDRLGTEAFF. CDR3 in DNA: TGTGCCAGCAGCTTAGACAGGTTGGGCACTGAAGCTTTCTTT.

The V gene is TRBV14, the J gene TRBJ2-7, with 8 bases fitting TRBD1. The CDR3 runs 15 residues. Germline trimming cut 2 bases from V and 3 bases from J; bases unmatched to any gene: 6. CDR1 is SGHDN and CDR2 is FVKESK in the germline V gene. Here the CDR3 reads CASSQLDRGYYEQYF. DNA for the CDR3: TGTGCCAGCAGCCAACTTGACAGGGGATACTACGAGCAGTACTTC.

This clone was recorded only once. The CDR3 region is CASSTSGTYEQYF. The CDR3 bases are TGTGCCAGCAGTACCAGCGGGACCTACGAGCAGTACTTC. V is TRBV27 and J is TRBJ2-7, with 7 bases that match TRBD2. The CDR3 is 13 residues long. Germline lookup yields CDR1 MNHEY and CDR2 SMNVEV (reference sequence). Trimming cost V 5 bases and J 2 bases; bases outside gene matches: 3.

This chain connects TRBV14 to TRBJ1-2; the match to TRBD1 covers 9 bases. V trimming: 5 bases; J trimming: 4 bases; junction bases outside the gene matches: 17. Germline CDR1 SGHDN, CDR2 FVKESK. The CDR3 is made up of 18 amino acids. CDR3: CASSKKRTGGAFGYGYTF. The CDR3 coding sequence is TGTGCCAGCAGCAAAAAGCGAACAGGGGGCGCTTTCGGCTATGGCTACACCTTC.

About this clone: The identical CDR3 is also encoded by other nucleotide sequences in the sample. The chain employs TRBV2 and TRBJ2-7; 7 bases fit TRBD1. Trimming cost V 9 bases and J 2 bases; bases outside gene matches: 1. Germline-derived CDR1 and CDR2 are SNHLY and FYNNEI. The CDR3 totals 11 residues. CDR3 coding DNA: TGTGCCAGTACAGGGGCCTACGAGCAGTACTTC. Residues: CASTGAYEQYF.

This clone was recorded only once. The chain links TRBV29-1 to TRBJ2-5; 7 bases line up with TRBD2. The V segment lost 3 bases and the J segment 2 bases; nucleotides outside the gene matches: 6. This CDR3 has 14 residues. CDR1 is SQVTM and CDR2 is ANQGSEA in the germline V gene. DNA for the CDR3: TGCAGCGTTGAGCTAGCGGTGGCTCAAGAGACCCAGTACTTC. Protein product: CSVELAVAQETQYF.

The chain carries TRBV18 and TRBJ2-7; D call uncertain. The CDR3 is 13 amino acids. Germline V gene data show CDR1 as KGHSH and CDR2 as LQKENI. V dropped 3 bases and J dropped 9 bases, with 15 bases sitting between them. Here the CDR3 DNA reads TGTGCCAGCTCACCGACCGGGCCCCAAGTGCAGTACTTC. Translation gives CASSPTGPQVQYF.

This chain joins TRBV6-6 and TRBJ1-5, with D maybe TRBD1 (5 bases). The V gene's germline CDR1 is MNHNY and CDR2 SVGAGI (reference sequence). V lost 5 bases and J lost 7, with 12 bases in between. This CDR3 has 13 residues. The CDR3 here is CASSHQSGQPQHF. For the CDR3, the DNA is TGTGCCAGCAGTCACCAGTCAGGGCAGCCCCAGCATTTT.

This chain uses TRBV9 with TRBJ1-1; D not resolved. The CDR3 has 18 residues. Trimming took 1 base from V and 0 from J, leaving 19 bases between them. Germline values: CDR1 SGDLS, CDR2 YYNGEE. The CDR3 sequence is CASSVISRAIGVNTEAFF. The CDR3 DNA is TGTGCCAGCAGCGTAATCTCTAGGGCGATTGGTGTGAACACTGAAGCTTTCTTT.

This chain links TRBV5-4 with TRBJ1-1; TRBD1 aligns across 10 bases. Germline V gives CDR1 SGHNT, CDR2 YYREEE (reference sequence). Trimming cost V 2 bases and J 5 bases; bases outside gene matches: 6. This CDR3 region has 15 residues. The CDR3 nucleotides are TGTGCCAGCAGCTTCAAGACAGGGGGCCTGACTGAAGCTTTCTTT. Encoded protein: CASSFKTGGLTEAFF. The whole variable domain, filled in from reference TRBV5-4 and TRBJ1-1, reads ETGVTQSPTHLIKTRGQQVTLRCSSQSGHNTVSWYQQALGQGPQFIFQYYREEENGRGNFPPRFSGLQFPNYSSELNVNALELDDSALYLCASSFKTGGLTEAFFGQGTRLTVV.

The rearrangement uses TRBV30 and TRBJ2-1, with TRBD2 matching over 12 bases. V was clipped by 3 bases and J by 0 bases; unmatched bases: 6. Looked up from germline, CDR1 is GTSNPN and CDR2 is SVGIG (reference sequence). CDR3 size: 17 residues. The CDR3 DNA reads as TGTGCCTGGAGACTAACGACTAGCGGGAGCTCCTACAATGAGCAGTTCTTC. Amino acids: CAWRLTTSGSSYNEQFF.

The CDR3 bases are TGTGCCAGTAAGCGGAGCGGCTACGAGCAGTACTTC. The encoded protein is CASKRSGYEQYF. V gene TRBV19 combines with J gene TRBJ2-7, with D possibly matching TRBD2 (5 bases). V was trimmed by 7 bases and J by 3 bases, leaving 10 bases between them. Germline V gene data show CDR1 as LNHDA and CDR2 as SQIVND (reference sequence). The CDR3 runs to 12 residues.

The rearrangement links TRBV11-3 to TRBJ2-3; D is uncertain. V lost 11 bases and J lost 0, with 21 bases in between. The CDR3 length is 16 residues. Looked up from germline, CDR1 is SGHNT and CDR2 is YENEEA. The CDR3 DNA reads TGTGCCTCGACACAAGACCCGGTCTCTAGCACAGATACGCAGTATTTT. Amino acids: CASTQDPVSSTDTQYF.

CDR3 in amino acids: CASSLGQGNEQFF. The CDR3 DNA reads TGTGCCAGCTCACTGGGACAGGGGAATGAGCAGTTCTTC. This chain links TRBV18 with TRBJ2-1, with 10 bases lining up with TRBD1. The ends lost 4 bases at V and 7 bases at J; junction bases unmatched: 1. The length of the CDR3 is 13 residues. CDR1 KGHSH and CDR2 LQKENI come from the germline V gene.

The rearrangement joins TRBV11-2 to TRBJ2-3; D is perhaps TRBD1 or TRBD2 (6 bases each). The CDR3 runs 18 residues. CDR1 and CDR2 from the germline V gene are SGHAT and FQNNGV. V was pared by 5 bases and J by 4 bases, with 25 bases between. The DNA of the CDR3 is TGTGCCAGCAGCCACGGACCGTCAGTGGGGGGCCGGGCAGATACGCAGTATTTT. It translates to CASSHGPSVGGRADTQYF.

The chain combines TRBV10-3 with TRBJ2-3, with 15 bases lining up with TRBD2. The CDR3 has 17 residues. Germline V CDR1 and CDR2: ENHRY, SYGVKD. Unmatched junction bases numbered 10, after V lost 1 base and J lost 11 bases. The CDR3 sequence: CAISELDRGLAGGMQYF. CDR3 DNA: TGTGCCATCAGTGAGTTGGACAGGGGACTAGCGGGAGGTATGCAGTATTTT.